This T cell receptor beta chain appears in the sequencing data of a study of beta chain features in type 1 diabetes. Study observations and caveats: Insertions were fewer and deletions more numerous at VDJ junctions in type 1 diabetes patients. Compared with healthy donors, patients appeared to share more similar naive, central memory and regulatory TCRB repertoires. Shorter templates may be favored by PCR, equally so in patients and controls. In every one of the four CD4+ subsets, TCRB CDR3s were moderately but significantly shorter in Type 1 diabetes patients.

Germline CDR1 is MGHDK and CDR2 is SYGVNS. V trimming: 3 bases; J trimming: 2 bases; junction bases outside the gene matches: 7. The CDR3 spans 16 residues. TCRB transcripts that were expressed got sequenced, as all of the isolated RNA had been reverse transcribed. Method: immunoSEQ multiplex PCR; TCRdb's copy keeps in-frame clones and lacks some. The sample holds about 700,000 clones, around an eighth seen once. Turning to this clone: Its cognate antigen is unknown.

The specimen was naive CD4+ T cells from blood. This clonotype was obtained from a young man with type 1 diabetes. The gene calls are TRBV25-1 and TRBJ2-3; 8 nucleotides line up with TRBD1. CDR3 DNA: TGTGCCAGCAGTGACAGGGGGCCCCACCTCACAGATACGCAGTATTTT. This encodes CASSDRGPHLTDTQYF. Looking up the rest from reference TRBV25-1 and TRBJ2-3 gives the full variable domain: EADIYQTPRYLVIGTGKKITLECSQTMGHDKMYWYQQDPGMELHLIHYSYGVNSTEKGDLSSESTVSRIRTEHFPLTLESARPSHTSQYLCASSDRGPHLTDTQYFGPGTRLTVL.